The text below deals with one T cell receptor (beta chain). The antigen remains unidentified. These data originate in a study of human T cells and chemical hapten exposure. About the research overall: Per-sample TCR yield variation was attributed mainly to small pooled library volume differences. Regarding the study as a whole: No change in TCRs above 1 in 1000 frequency was produced by DPC sensitization.

For the library, individual cDNA molecules each received unique molecular identifiers. In the original processing: Ranging from roughly 20,000 to 750,000, TCR counts per sample had a median value of roughly 96,000. From the RACE reads, TCRdb called clonotypes with MiXCR, one entry per CDR3 protein. These V and J calls originate from TCRdb's pipeline instead of the authors' own analysis. The table has just over 90,000 distinct CDR3 sequences, about 8.6% seen once. Looked up from germline, CDR1 is LGHNA and CDR2 is YSLEER. Deletions cut 0 bases from V and 0 bases from J, with 12 bases between. The CDR3 consists of 16 residues. Time point given: healthy volunteer bleed at 2 weeks. The template was total RNA from unfractionated whole blood.

This sequence was found in a female donor in good health. Some clones in this sample may be carry-over from other donors' samples. Sequencing was performed on whole blood. The rearrangement joins TRBV4-3 to TRBJ2-7; tentatively, D is TRBD2 (6 bases). The CDR3 DNA follows: TGCGCCAGCAGCCAAGATTTGGTCGGGGGCTCCTACGAGCAGTACTTC. It yields the protein CASSQDLVGGSYEQYF.